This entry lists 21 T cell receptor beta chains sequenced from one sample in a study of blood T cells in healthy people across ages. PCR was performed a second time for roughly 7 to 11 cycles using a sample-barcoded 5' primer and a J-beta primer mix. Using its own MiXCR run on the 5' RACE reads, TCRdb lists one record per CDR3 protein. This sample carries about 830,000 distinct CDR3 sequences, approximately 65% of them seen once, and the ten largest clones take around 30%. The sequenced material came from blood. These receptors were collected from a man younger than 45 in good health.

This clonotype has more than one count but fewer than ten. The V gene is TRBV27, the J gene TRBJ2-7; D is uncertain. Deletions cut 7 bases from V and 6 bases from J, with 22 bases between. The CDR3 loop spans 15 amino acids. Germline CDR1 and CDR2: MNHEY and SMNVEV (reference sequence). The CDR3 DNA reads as TGTGCCAGCAATCCCACCGGGCCAGGTTATCTCGAGCAGTACTTC. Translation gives CASNPTGPGYLEQYF.

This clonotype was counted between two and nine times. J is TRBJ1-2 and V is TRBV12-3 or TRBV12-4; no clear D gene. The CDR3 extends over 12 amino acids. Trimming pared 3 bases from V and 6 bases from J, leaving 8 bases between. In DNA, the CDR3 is TGTGCCAGCAGTTTTAGAGTCCATGGCTACACCTTC. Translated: CASSFRVHGYTF.

CDR3 nucleotides: TGTGCCAGCAGCCAAGGAGGCGCCCGGACTTATGGCTACACCTTC. Translation gives CASSQGGARTYGYTF. The rearrangement uses TRBV3-1 and TRBJ1-2; D uncertain. Germline loops: CDR1 LGHDT, CDR2 YNNKEL (reference sequence). This CDR3 spans 15 amino acids. The ends were cut back, 1 base at V and 5 bases at J, with 14 bases in the middle.

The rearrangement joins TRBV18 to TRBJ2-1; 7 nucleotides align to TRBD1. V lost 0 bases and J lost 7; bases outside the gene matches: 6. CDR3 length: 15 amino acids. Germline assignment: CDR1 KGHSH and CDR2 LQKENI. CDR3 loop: CASSPPGQVLNEQFF. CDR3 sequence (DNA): TGTGCCAGCTCACCACCCGGACAGGTGTTGAATGAGCAGTTCTTC.

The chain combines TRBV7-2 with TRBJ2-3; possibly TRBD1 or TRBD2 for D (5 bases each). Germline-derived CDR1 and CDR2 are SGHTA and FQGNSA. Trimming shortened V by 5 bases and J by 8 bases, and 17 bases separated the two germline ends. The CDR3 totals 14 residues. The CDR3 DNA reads TGTGCCAGCAGCCCCGGGACCCCGGCGGGTACGCAGTATTTT. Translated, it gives CASSPGTPAGTQYF.

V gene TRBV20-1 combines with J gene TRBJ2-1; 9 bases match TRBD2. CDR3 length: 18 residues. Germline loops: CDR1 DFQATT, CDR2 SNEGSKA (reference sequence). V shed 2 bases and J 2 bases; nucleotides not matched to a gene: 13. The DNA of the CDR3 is TGCAGTGCTAGATCGTCAAGCGGGGGGCCAACCCCCTACAATGAGCAGTTCTTC. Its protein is CSARSSSGGPTPYNEQFF.

The DNA for the CDR3 is TGTGCCAGCAGGCCCTCCGGGACTGGGTATGGCTACACCTTC. As protein: CASRPSGTGYGYTF. The V call is TRBV27, the J call TRBJ1-2; weak D call: TRBD1 (5 bases). The CDR3 runs 14 residues. The germline V gene encodes CDR1 MNHEY and CDR2 SMNVEV (reference sequence). V dropped 6 bases and J dropped 5 bases, with 16 bases sitting between them.

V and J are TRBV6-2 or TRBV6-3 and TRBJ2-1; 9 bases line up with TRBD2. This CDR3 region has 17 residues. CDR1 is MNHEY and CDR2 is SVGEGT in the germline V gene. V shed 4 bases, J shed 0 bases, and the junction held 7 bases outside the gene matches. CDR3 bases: TGTGCCAGCAGTTTGTGGAGCGGGGGGAGCTCCTACAATGAGCAGTTCTTC. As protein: CASSLWSGGSSYNEQFF.

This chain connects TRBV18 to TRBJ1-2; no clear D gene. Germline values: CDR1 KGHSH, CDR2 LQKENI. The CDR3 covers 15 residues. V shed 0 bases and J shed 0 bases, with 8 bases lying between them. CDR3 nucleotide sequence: TGTGCCAGCTCACCACCGTACGGTCCTAACTATGGCTACACCTTC. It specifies CASSPPYGPNYGYTF.

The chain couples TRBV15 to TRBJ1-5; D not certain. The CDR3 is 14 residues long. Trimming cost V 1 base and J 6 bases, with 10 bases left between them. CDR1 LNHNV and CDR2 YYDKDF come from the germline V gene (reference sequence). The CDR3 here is CATSRAQQSQPQHF. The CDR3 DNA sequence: TGTGCCACCAGCAGAGCACAACAGAGTCAGCCCCAGCATTTT.

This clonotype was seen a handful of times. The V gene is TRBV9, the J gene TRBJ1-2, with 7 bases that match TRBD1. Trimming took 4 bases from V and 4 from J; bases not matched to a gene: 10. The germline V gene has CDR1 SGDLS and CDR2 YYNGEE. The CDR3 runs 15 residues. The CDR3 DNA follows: TGTGCCAGCAGCCTACAGGGGAAGGGCGGCTATGGCTACACCTTC. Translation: CASSLQGKGGYGYTF.

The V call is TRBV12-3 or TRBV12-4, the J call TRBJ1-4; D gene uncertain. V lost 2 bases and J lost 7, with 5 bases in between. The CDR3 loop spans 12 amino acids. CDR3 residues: CASSLISEKLFF. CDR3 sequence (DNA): TGTGCCAGCAGTTTAATCAGTGAAAAACTGTTTTTT.

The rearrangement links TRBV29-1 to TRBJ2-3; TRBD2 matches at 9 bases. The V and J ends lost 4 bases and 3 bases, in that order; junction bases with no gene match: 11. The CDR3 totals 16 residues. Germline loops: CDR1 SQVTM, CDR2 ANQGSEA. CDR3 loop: CSVGFGSGGVTDTQYF. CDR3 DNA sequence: TGCAGCGTTGGCTTCGGTAGCGGGGGAGTTACAGATACGCAGTATTTT.

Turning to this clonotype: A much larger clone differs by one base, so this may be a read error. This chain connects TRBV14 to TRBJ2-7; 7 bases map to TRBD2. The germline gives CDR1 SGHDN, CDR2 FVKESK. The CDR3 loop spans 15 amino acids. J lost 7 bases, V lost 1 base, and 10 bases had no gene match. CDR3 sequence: CASSQAGGGGIEQYF. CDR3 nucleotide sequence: TGTGCCAGCAGCCAAGCTGGCGGGGGAGGTATTGAGCAGTACTTC.

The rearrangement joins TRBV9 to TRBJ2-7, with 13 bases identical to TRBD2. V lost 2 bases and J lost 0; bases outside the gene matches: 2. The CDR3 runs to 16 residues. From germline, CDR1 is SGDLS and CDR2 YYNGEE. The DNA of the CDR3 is TGTGCCAGCAGCGTCGGGACTAGCGGGGCCTCCTACGAGCAGTACTTC. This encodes CASSVGTSGASYEQYF.

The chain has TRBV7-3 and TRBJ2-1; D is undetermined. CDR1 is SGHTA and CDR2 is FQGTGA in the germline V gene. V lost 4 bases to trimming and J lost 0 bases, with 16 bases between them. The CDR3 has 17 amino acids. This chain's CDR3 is CASSSRSPGLSYNEQFF. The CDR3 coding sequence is TGTGCCAGCAGCTCACGGAGCCCGGGCCTCTCCTACAATGAGCAGTTCTTC. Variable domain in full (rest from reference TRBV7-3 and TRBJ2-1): GAGVSQTPSNKVTEKGKYVELRCDPISGHTALYWYRQSLGQGPEFLIYFQGTGAADDSGLPNDRFFAVRPEGSVSTLKIQRTERGDSAVYLCASSSRSPGLSYNEQFFGPGTRLTVL.

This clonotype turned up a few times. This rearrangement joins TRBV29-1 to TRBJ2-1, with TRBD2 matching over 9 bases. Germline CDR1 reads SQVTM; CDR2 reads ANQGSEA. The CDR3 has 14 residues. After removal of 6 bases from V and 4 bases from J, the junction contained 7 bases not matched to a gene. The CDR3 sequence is CSVDLAGIYNEQFF. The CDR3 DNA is TGCAGCGTAGATCTAGCGGGGATATACAATGAGCAGTTCTTC.

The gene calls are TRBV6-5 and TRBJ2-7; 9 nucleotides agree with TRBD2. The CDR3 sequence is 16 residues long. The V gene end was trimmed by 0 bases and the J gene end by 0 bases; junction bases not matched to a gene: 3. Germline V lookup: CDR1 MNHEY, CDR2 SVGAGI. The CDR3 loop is CASSYSLAGASYEQYF. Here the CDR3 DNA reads TGTGCCAGCAGTTACTCGTTAGCGGGGGCCTCCTACGAGCAGTACTTC.

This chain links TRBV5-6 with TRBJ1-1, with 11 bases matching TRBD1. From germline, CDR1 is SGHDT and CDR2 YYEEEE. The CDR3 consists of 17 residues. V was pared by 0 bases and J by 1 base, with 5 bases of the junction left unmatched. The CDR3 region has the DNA TGTGCCAGCAGCTTGGCGGGACAGGGGGGAAGGAACACTGAAGCTTTCTTT. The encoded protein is CASSLAGQGGRNTEAFF.

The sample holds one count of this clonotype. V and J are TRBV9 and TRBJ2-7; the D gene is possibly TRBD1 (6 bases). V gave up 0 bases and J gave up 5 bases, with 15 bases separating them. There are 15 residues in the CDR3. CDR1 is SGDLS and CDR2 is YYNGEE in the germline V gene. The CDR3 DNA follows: TGTGCCAGCAGCGTAGTAGGGACACAGAGAAACGAGCAGTACTTC. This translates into CASSVVGTQRNEQYF.

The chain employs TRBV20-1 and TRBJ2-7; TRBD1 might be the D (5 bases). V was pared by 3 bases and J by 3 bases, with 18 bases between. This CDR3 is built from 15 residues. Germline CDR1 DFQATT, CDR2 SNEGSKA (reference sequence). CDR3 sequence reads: CSARSRWGLVYEQYF. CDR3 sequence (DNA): TGCAGTGCTAGGAGTAGGTGGGGCCTCGTCTACGAGCAGTACTTC.